The TCR beta chain under discussion was sequenced for a study of blood T cell repertoires in COVID-19. Study overall: Researchers got acute and convalescent COVID-19 samples from the United States, Italy and Spain. The analysed material was cDNA or gDNA that came from T cells, B-cell-depleted T cells, or PBMCs.

Participants reported their clinical history, and cohort assignment relied on those reports. In the original analysis: It was from reference gene primer amplification that nucleated cell counts were estimated. Sequenced by immunoSEQ multiplex PCR; TCRdb stores in-frame clones only, minus some. V and J calls and clone size are as listed in that table; D and trimming were resolved from the DNA. The sample records about 220,000 clones, under 90% being singletons. From germline, CDR1 is SEHNR and CDR2 FQNEAQ (reference sequence). The CDR3 extends over 17 amino acids. With 4 bases clipped from V and 0 bases from J, the junction kept 7 bases outside the gene matches.

The specimen was PBMCs or T cells enriched from blood (not recorded which). The V gene is TRBV7-9, the J gene TRBJ1-4; 8 positions agree with TRBD1. The TCR sequence derives from a woman between 50 and 59 years old who had been exposed to COVID-19. The CDR3 is CASSSGTGAPTNEKLFF. In DNA, the CDR3 is TGTGCCAGCAGCTCCGGGACAGGCGCCCCAACTAATGAAAAACTGTTTTTT.